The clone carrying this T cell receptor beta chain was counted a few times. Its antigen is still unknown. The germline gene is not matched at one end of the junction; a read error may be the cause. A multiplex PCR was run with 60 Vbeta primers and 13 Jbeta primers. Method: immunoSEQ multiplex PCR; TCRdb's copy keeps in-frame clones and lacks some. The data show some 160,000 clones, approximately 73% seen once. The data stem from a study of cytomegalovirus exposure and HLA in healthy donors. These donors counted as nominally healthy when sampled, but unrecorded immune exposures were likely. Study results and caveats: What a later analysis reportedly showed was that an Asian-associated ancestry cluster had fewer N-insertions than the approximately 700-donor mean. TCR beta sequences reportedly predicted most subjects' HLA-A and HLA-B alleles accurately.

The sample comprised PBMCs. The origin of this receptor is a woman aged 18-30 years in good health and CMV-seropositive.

In DNA, the CDR3 is TGTTCCAGCAGCCGCGGGGGGGGCGAGCAGTACTTC. Residues: CSSSRGGGEQYF. The V call is TRBV7-9, the J call TRBJ2-7, with 9 nucleotides matching TRBD2. The CDR3 has 12 residues. Germline V gives CDR1 SEHNR, CDR2 FQNEAQ (reference sequence).